This TCR beta chain was retrieved from a study of long-term antiretroviral therapy in people with HIV. Samples held about 0.85-11 million cryopreserved PBMC before DNA extraction. Survey-level resolution applied to immunoSEQ assay v3.0. Profiled with immunoSEQ multiplex PCR; TCRdb holds only in-frame clones, not every one. In the table there are roughly 42,000 clones, approximately 85% of which are singletons. This TCR derives from a woman between 50 and 59 years old with HIV. The material sequenced was unsorted PBMCs, taken 3.1 years after starting antiretroviral therapy.

The DNA for the CDR3 is TGTGCCAGCAGGTGGACAGGGGATACCGGGGAGCTGTTTTTT. It encodes CASRWTGDTGELFF. This chain connects TRBV6-6 to TRBJ2-2, with TRBD1 matching over 9 bases. Germline trimming cut 6 bases from V and 5 bases from J; bases unmatched to any gene: 4. The germline gives CDR1 MNHNY, CDR2 SVGAGI (reference sequence). This CDR3 region has 14 residues.